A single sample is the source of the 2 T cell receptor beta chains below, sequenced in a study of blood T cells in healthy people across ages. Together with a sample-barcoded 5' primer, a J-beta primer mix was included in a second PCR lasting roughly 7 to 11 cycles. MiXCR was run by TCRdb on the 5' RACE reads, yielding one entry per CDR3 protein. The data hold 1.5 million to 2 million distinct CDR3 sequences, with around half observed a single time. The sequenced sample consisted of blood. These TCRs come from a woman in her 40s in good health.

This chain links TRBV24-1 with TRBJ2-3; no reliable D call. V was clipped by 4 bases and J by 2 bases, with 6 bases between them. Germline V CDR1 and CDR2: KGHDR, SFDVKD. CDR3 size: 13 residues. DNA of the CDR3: TGTGCCACCAGTGACCAATTCACAGATACGCAGTATTTT. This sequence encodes CATSDQFTDTQYF.

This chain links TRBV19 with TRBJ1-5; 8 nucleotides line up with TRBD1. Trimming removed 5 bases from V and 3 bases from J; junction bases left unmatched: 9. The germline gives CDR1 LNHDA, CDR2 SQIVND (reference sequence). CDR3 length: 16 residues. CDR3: CASSLRTGLVNQPQHF. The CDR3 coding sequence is TGTGCCAGTAGTCTCAGGACAGGGCTGGTCAATCAGCCCCAGCATTTT.